Listed below are T cell receptor beta chains from one sample, sequenced in a study of regulatory T cells in long-lasting Graves disease. Each CDR3 protein gets one entry after TCRdb re-called the multiplex PCR reads with MiXCR. The sample carries 400,000 to 500,000 distinct CDR3 sequences, around 20% recorded once. Sequenced material: peripheral blood mononuclear cells (PBMCs), taken when the disease was refractory, from a patient treated with antithyroid drugs. All receptors come from a female donor with Graves disease. Each CDR3 is given with its conserved first and last residue. The D gene is left open where the match is weak. Clone size appears in some rows only: once, few, many, or a class for an expanded clone.

V: TRBV29-1; D: NA; size: few; J: TRBJ1-5; CDR3: CSVTRDSNQPQHF; DNA: TGCAGCGTCACCCGGGATAGCAATCAGCCCCAGCATTTT
V: TRBV11-2; D: TRBD2; size: many; J: TRBJ2-4; CDR3: CASSLSGRSKNIQYF; DNA: TGTGCCAGCAGCCTCAGCGGGAGGTCCAAAAACATTCAGTACTTC
V: TRBV5-1; D: TRBD1; size: few; J: TRBJ2-7; CDR3: CASSLGGTGALQQYF; DNA: TGCGCCAGCAGCTTGGGTGGGACAGGGGCGCTCCAGCAGTACTTC
V: TRBV30; D: NA; size: NA; J: TRBJ2-1; CDR3: CAYNEQFF; DNA: TGTGCCTACAATGAGCAGTTCTTC
V: TRBV3-1; D: NA; size: many; J: TRBJ2-4; CDR3: CASSHSPTRPINIQYF; DNA: TGTGCCAGCAGCCATTCTCCTACCCGACCCATAAACATTCAGTACTTC
V: TRBV5-4; D: TRBD2; size: NA; J: TRBJ2-1; CDR3: CASRRAGGPRNEQFF; DNA: TGTGCCAGCAGAAGGGCGGGAGGGCCGAGGAATGAGCAGTTCTTC
V: TRBV28; D: NA; size: many; J: TRBJ2-7; CDR3: CASSSAGAWGGNEQYF; DNA: TGTGCCAGCAGTTCGGCGGGGGCGTGGGGAGGGAACGAGCAGTACTTC
V: TRBV6-5; D: NA; size: many; J: TRBJ2-7; CDR3: CASSYGRFPYEQYF; DNA: TGTGCCAGCAGTTACGGTCGGTTTCCCTACGAGCAGTACTTC
V: TRBV20-1; D: NA; size: many; J: TRBJ2-5; CDR3: CSAPSGRQETQYF; DNA: TGCAGTGCCCCTTCAGGGCGGCAAGAGACCCAGTACTTC
V: TRBV6-9; D: TRBD1; size: NA; J: TRBJ2-3; CDR3: CASSYWTGGDTDTQYF; DNA: TGTGCCAGCAGTTACTGGACAGGGGGCGACACAGATACGCAGTATTTT
V: TRBV28; D: TRBD1; size: many; J: TRBJ2-7; CDR3: CASRSSGTGWYEQYF; DNA: TGTGCCAGCAGGTCCTCCGGGACAGGGTGGTACGAGCAGTACTTC
V: TRBV25-1; D: NA; size: NA; J: TRBJ2-5; CDR3: CASSDYAGTGVETQYF; DNA: TGTGCCAGCAGTGACTATGCGGGAACAGGGGTTGAGACCCAGTACTTC
V: TRBV30; D: NA; size: NA; J: TRBJ2-7; CDR3: CAWSVLLAYEQYF; DNA: TGTGCCTGGAGTGTACTCCTAGCCTACGAGCAGTACTTC
V: TRBV19; D: TRBD2; size: NA; J: TRBJ2-1; CDR3: CASSIFLAGDNEQFF; DNA: TGTGCCAGTAGTATCTTCCTAGCGGGAGACAATGAGCAGTTCTTC
V: TRBV7-9; D: NA; size: NA; J: TRBJ2-7; CDR3: CASSLRTPQSYEQYF; DNA: TGTGCCAGCAGCTTAAGGACACCCCAGTCCTACGAGCAGTACTTC
V: TRBV5-1; D: NA; size: NA; J: TRBJ1-5; CDR3: CASSLVPNQPQHF; DNA: TGCGCCAGCAGCTTGGTACCGAATCAGCCCCAGCATTTT
V: TRBV20-1; D: NA; size: many; J: TRBJ1-4; CDR3: CSARDANTATNEKLFF; DNA: TGCAGTGCTAGAGATGCCAATACAGCAACTAATGAAAAACTGTTTTTT
V: TRBV5-4; D: NA; size: NA; J: TRBJ2-7; CDR3: CASSYTMGEQYF; DNA: TGTGCCAGCAGCTATACTATGGGGGAGCAGTACTTC
V: TRBV28; D: NA; size: many; J: TRBJ2-7; CDR3: CASSRRGTYEQYF; DNA: TGTGCCAGCAGTCGGAGGGGAACCTACGAGCAGTACTTC
V: TRBV2; D: NA; size: many; J: TRBJ2-2; CDR3: CASSREESTGELFF; DNA: TGTGCCAGCAGTAGGGAAGAAAGCACCGGGGAGCTGTTTTTT
V: TRBV2; D: NA; size: many; J: TRBJ1-1; CDR3: CAILEEGFRVNTEAFF; DNA: TGTGCCATCCTCGAAGAGGGCTTTCGGGTAAACACTGAAGCTTTCTTT
V: TRBV5-1; D: NA; size: NA; J: TRBJ1-1; CDR3: CASSLAPAVEAFF; DNA: TGCGCCAGCAGCTTGGCCCCTGCGGTTGAAGCTTTCTTT
V: TRBV6-1; D: TRBD2; size: NA; J: TRBJ2-7; CDR3: CASTLSRTGGETSGSVGSYEQYF; DNA: TGTGCCAGCACCCTATCGCGGACAGGGGGAGAGACTAGCGGGAGTGTTGGAAGCTACGAGCAGTACTTC
V: TRBV4-1; D: NA; size: NA; J: TRBJ2-7; CDR3: CASSQAGQINYEQYF; DNA: TGCGCCAGCAGCCAGGCGGGACAGATTAACTACGAGCAGTACTTC
V: TRBV6-5; D: TRBD2; size: many; J: TRBJ2-7; CDR3: CASSYPLASGSYEQYF; DNA: TGTGCCAGCAGTTACCCGTTGGCTAGCGGATCCTACGAGCAGTACTTC
V: TRBV28; D: TRBD2; size: many; J: TRBJ2-5; CDR3: CASSYSGTSGQETQYF; DNA: TGTGCCAGCAGTTACTCCGGGACTAGCGGACAAGAGACCCAGTACTTC
V: TRBV28; D: NA; size: NA; J: TRBJ2-1; CDR3: CATRNDGLANDEQFF; DNA: TGTGCCACCAGGAACGATGGTCTGGCTAACGATGAGCAGTTCTTC
V: TRBV28; D: NA; size: many; J: TRBJ2-2; CDR3: CATLPQLTGELFF; DNA: TGTGCCACCCTCCCACAACTAACCGGGGAGCTGTTTTTT
V: TRBV27; D: TRBD1; size: NA; J: TRBJ2-7; CDR3: CASSYQGQPYEQYF; DNA: TGTGCCAGCAGTTATCAGGGACAGCCCTACGAGCAGTACTTC
V: TRBV3-1; D: TRBD2; size: NA; J: TRBJ2-1; CDR3: CASSQGTSGRGTDEQFF; DNA: TGTGCCAGCAGCCAGGGGACTAGCGGGAGAGGGACTGATGAGCAGTTCTTC
V: TRBV5-1; D: TRBD1; size: NA; J: TRBJ1-2; CDR3: CASSGGTGQGYGYTF; DNA: TGCGCCAGCAGCGGCGGGACAGGGCAGGGCTATGGCTACACCTTC
V: TRBV13; D: NA; size: many; J: TRBJ1-1; CDR3: CASSPVRGWDTEAFF; DNA: TGTGCCAGCAGCCCAGTACGGGGATGGGACACTGAAGCTTTCTTT
V: TRBV11-2; D: TRBD2; size: many; J: TRBJ2-7; CDR3: CASSASSGPSYEQYF; DNA: TGTGCCAGCAGCGCGTCTAGCGGACCCTCCTACGAGCAGTACTTC
V: TRBV7-2; D: TRBD1; size: NA; J: TRBJ1-1; CDR3: CASRGMGTQGGAFF; DNA: TGTGCCAGCAGGGGTATGGGGACACAGGGGGGAGCTTTCTTT
V: TRBV28; D: NA; size: many; J: TRBJ2-7; CDR3: CASSQTVAYEQYF; DNA: TGTGCCAGCAGCCAGACAGTTGCCTACGAGCAGTACTTC
V: TRBV29-1; D: TRBD1; size: NA; J: TRBJ2-6; CDR3: CSAGTASGANVLTF; DNA: TGCAGCGCGGGGACAGCCTCTGGGGCCAACGTCCTGACTTTC
V: TRBV27; D: NA; size: many; J: TRBJ1-1; CDR3: CASSLFANTEAFF; DNA: TGTGCCAGCAGTTTATTCGCTAACACTGAAGCTTTCTTT